This T cell receptor (beta chain) was observed in a study of blood T cells in healthy people across ages. The length of the CDR3 is 13 residues. The germline V and J ends were trimmed by 0 bases and 7 bases, with 6 bases remaining between them. Germline V gene sequence: CDR1 LGHNA, CDR2 YSLEER. PCR was performed a second time for roughly 7 to 12 cycles using a sample-barcoded 5' primer and a J-beta primer mix. A template-switch adaptor that had 12 random nucleotides put a tag on each cDNA molecule. In TCRdb, the 5' RACE reads were re-called with MiXCR into one record per CDR3 protein. This table has approximately 400,000 distinct CDR3 sequences, approximately 52% appearing once. Worth noting for this clonotype: The antigen remains undetermined.

General study results and limits: The recorded TCR beta diversity per million T cells decreased in a roughly linear manner with age.

Source material: blood. This clonotype was obtained from a man aged 55 to 70 in good health. The V and J genes are TRBV4-3 and TRBJ1-4, with D unresolved. This CDR3 is CASSQDPGEKLFF. DNA for the CDR3: TGCGCCAGCAGCCAAGATCCGGGTGAAAAACTGTTTTTT.